These T cell receptor beta chains were read from a single sample in a study of Graves' ophthalmopathy and Graves' hyperthyroidism. Via MiXCR, TCRdb re-called the multiplex PCR reads, giving one row per CDR3 protein. Seen here are 340,000 or so distinct CDR3 sequences, under 20% observed once, and the top ten hold roughly an eighth. Sequenced sample: peripheral blood. The receptors stem from an adult man with Graves' ophthalmopathy. The CDR3 runs from the conserved cysteine through the conserved F or W. Each record gives: D gene, clone size, V gene, J gene, CDR3 protein, CDR3 DNA. A D gene is named only where the DNA matches it firmly. Size tells how often a clone was seen (once, few, many) or the class of an expanded clone, and some rows leave it out.

D gene: TRBD1
clone size: many
V gene: TRBV5-1
J gene: TRBJ1-5
CDR3 protein: CASSLGQGFNQPQHF
CDR3 DNA: TGCGCCAGCAGCTTGGGACAGGGCTTCAATCAGCCCCAGCATTTT

D gene: -
clone size: many
V gene: TRBV6-2/TRBV6-3
J gene: TRBJ2-2
CDR3 protein: CASSYSLRYPNTGELFF
CDR3 DNA: TGTGCCAGCAGTTACTCTCTCCGCTACCCGAACACCGGGGAGCTGTTTTTT

D gene: TRBD1
clone size: -
V gene: TRBV27
J gene: TRBJ2-7
CDR3 protein: CASSLSRISEGTGGSREQYF
CDR3 DNA: TGTGCCAGCAGTTTATCGAGGATTTCCGAAGGGACAGGGGGGAGCCGCGAGCAGTACTTC

D gene: -
clone size: many
V gene: TRBV6-2/TRBV6-3
J gene: TRBJ1-1
CDR3 protein: CASTRGGGTEAFF
CDR3 DNA: TGTGCCAGTACCAGGGGCGGTGGCACTGAAGCTTTCTTT

D gene: TRBD1
clone size: many
V gene: TRBV19
J gene: TRBJ2-5
CDR3 protein: CASSVYRGRGETQYF
CDR3 DNA: TGTGCCAGTAGTGTCTACAGGGGGCGCGGAGAGACCCAGTACTTC

D gene: -
clone size: many
V gene: TRBV5-1
J gene: TRBJ2-7
CDR3 protein: CASSGTNNYEQYF
CDR3 DNA: TGCGCCAGCAGCGGAACTAACAACTACGAGCAGTACTTC

D gene: TRBD2
clone size: -
V gene: TRBV2
J gene: TRBJ2-2
CDR3 protein: CASSPPSSGRAGGELFF
CDR3 DNA: TGTGCCAGCTCACCACCATCCAGCGGGAGGGCCGGCGGGGAGCTGTTTTTT

D gene: -
clone size: many
V gene: TRBV27
J gene: TRBJ2-7
CDR3 protein: CASSFGHKPYEQYF
CDR3 DNA: TGTGCCAGCAGCTTTGGACACAAGCCCTACGAGCAGTACTTC

D gene: -
clone size: many
V gene: TRBV20-1
J gene: TRBJ2-5
CDR3 protein: CSAGRGQETQYF
CDR3 DNA: TGCAGTGCTGGACGTGGGCAAGAGACCCAGTACTTC

D gene: -
clone size: -
V gene: TRBV6-5
J gene: TRBJ1-3
CDR3 protein: CASSPVGFGAIYF
CDR3 DNA: TGTGCCAGCAGTCCGGTGGGGTTTGGCGCCATATATTTT

D gene: -
clone size: many
V gene: TRBV3-1
J gene: TRBJ1-3
CDR3 protein: CASSQAPGSSGNTIYF
CDR3 DNA: TGTGCCAGCAGCCAAGCCCCAGGGAGCTCTGGAAACACCATATATTTT

D gene: -
clone size: many
V gene: TRBV20-1
J gene: TRBJ1-2
CDR3 protein: CSARDLDRGNYGYTF
CDR3 DNA: TGCAGTGCTAGAGACCTAGACAGAGGAAACTATGGCTACACCTTC

D gene: -
clone size: many
V gene: TRBV6-1
J gene: TRBJ1-5
CDR3 protein: CASSEFLAGGNQPQHF
CDR3 DNA: TGTGCCAGCAGTGAATTTTTGGCAGGAGGCAATCAGCCCCAGCATTTT

D gene: TRBD2
clone size: -
V gene: TRBV6-2/TRBV6-3
J gene: TRBJ2-7
CDR3 protein: CASTLTSGTSYEQYF
CDR3 DNA: TGTGCCAGCACCTTGACTAGCGGTACTTCCTACGAGCAGTACTTC

D gene: -
clone size: -
V gene: TRBV3-1
J gene: TRBJ1-2
CDR3 protein: CASSLPEEGYTF
CDR3 DNA: TGTGCCAGCAGCCTACCCGAAGAGGGCTACACCTTC

D gene: -
clone size: many
V gene: TRBV9
J gene: TRBJ1-6
CDR3 protein: CASSRSGLPLHF
CDR3 DNA: TGTGCCAGCAGCCGCTCGGGATTACCCCTCCACTTT

D gene: TRBD1
clone size: many
V gene: TRBV20-1
J gene: TRBJ2-5
CDR3 protein: CSAFRGLETQYF
CDR3 DNA: TGCAGTGCTTTCAGGGGGTTGGAGACCCAGTACTTC

D gene: -
clone size: -
V gene: TRBV10-1
J gene: TRBJ1-4
CDR3 protein: CASSDSAGYEKLFF
CDR3 DNA: TGCGCCAGCAGTGATTCGGCAGGGTATGAAAAACTGTTTTTT

D gene: -
clone size: many
V gene: TRBV11-2
J gene: TRBJ2-7
CDR3 protein: CASSSTRHEQYF
CDR3 DNA: TGTGCCAGCAGCTCGACTAGGCACGAGCAGTACTTC

D gene: -
clone size: many
V gene: TRBV4-1
J gene: TRBJ1-2
CDR3 protein: CASSQDPGRVNYGYTF
CDR3 DNA: TGCGCCAGCAGCCAAGATCCGGGCAGGGTCAACTATGGCTACACCTTC

D gene: -
clone size: few
V gene: TRBV5-1
J gene: TRBJ2-5
CDR3 protein: CASSRGATNGETQYF
CDR3 DNA: TGCGCCAGCAGTCGAGGGGCGACAAACGGAGAGACCCAGTACTTC

D gene: -
clone size: many
V gene: TRBV6-5
J gene: TRBJ1-2
CDR3 protein: CASSPPGRGDYGYTF
CDR3 DNA: TGTGCCAGCAGTCCTCCGGGGAGGGGAGACTATGGCTACACCTTC

D gene: -
clone size: many
V gene: TRBV19
J gene: TRBJ1-3
CDR3 protein: CASRGTYSGNTIYF
CDR3 DNA: TGTGCCAGTAGGGGCACTTACTCTGGAAACACCATATATTTT

D gene: TRBD1
clone size: many
V gene: TRBV6-2/TRBV6-3
J gene: TRBJ2-7
CDR3 protein: CASNKMTGTGLYEQYF
CDR3 DNA: TGTGCCAGCAACAAAATGACCGGGACAGGGCTCTACGAGCAGTACTTC

D gene: -
clone size: once
V gene: TRBV5-1
J gene: TRBJ2-7
CDR3 protein: CASRFSPLGGSTYEQYF
CDR3 DNA: TGCGCCAGCCGCTTTAGCCCTTTAGGCGGGTCGACCTACGAGCAGTACTTC

D gene: -
clone size: -
V gene: TRBV11-3
J gene: TRBJ1-2
CDR3 protein: CASSFDRYYGYTF
CDR3 DNA: TGTGCCAGCAGCTTCGACAGATACTATGGCTACACCTTC

D gene: TRBD1
clone size: few
V gene: TRBV14
J gene: TRBJ1-2
CDR3 protein: CASSSRTGSYGYTF
CDR3 DNA: TGTGCCAGCAGCTCCCGGACAGGCAGCTATGGCTACACCTTC

D gene: TRBD1
clone size: many
V gene: TRBV2
J gene: TRBJ2-7
CDR3 protein: CASGWDRAYEQYF
CDR3 DNA: TGTGCCAGCGGATGGGACAGAGCGTACGAGCAGTACTTC

D gene: -
clone size: many
V gene: TRBV13
J gene: TRBJ1-2
CDR3 protein: CASSRTHGFQYGYTF
CDR3 DNA: TGTGCCAGCAGCCGGACACACGGATTCCAATATGGCTACACCTTC

D gene: TRBD1
clone size: many
V gene: TRBV6-1
J gene: TRBJ2-7
CDR3 protein: CASSATGTGSREQYF
CDR3 DNA: TGTGCCAGCAGTGCGACCGGGACAGGGAGTCGCGAGCAGTACTTC

D gene: -
clone size: many
V gene: TRBV29-1
J gene: TRBJ2-5
CDR3 protein: CSVEEPRSTSLETQYF
CDR3 DNA: TGCAGCGTTGAAGAGCCACGATCAACCTCGTTAGAGACCCAGTACTTC

D gene: -
clone size: many
V gene: TRBV20-1
J gene: TRBJ2-5
CDR3 protein: CSALQGTGETQYF
CDR3 DNA: TGCAGTGCCCTACAGGGAACCGGAGAGACCCAGTACTTC

D gene: TRBD1
clone size: many
V gene: TRBV12-3/TRBV12-4
J gene: TRBJ2-3
CDR3 protein: CASSRRTGRNTDTQYF
CDR3 DNA: TGTGCCAGCAGTAGGAGGACAGGGCGTAACACAGATACGCAGTATTTT

D gene: -
clone size: many
V gene: TRBV7-3
J gene: TRBJ1-1
CDR3 protein: CASSLMAGRGRDTEAFF
CDR3 DNA: TGTGCCAGCAGCTTAATGGCAGGGCGAGGACGAGACACTGAAGCTTTCTTT

D gene: -
clone size: many
V gene: TRBV6-5
J gene: TRBJ2-5
CDR3 protein: CASSYGGKTQYF
CDR3 DNA: TGTGCCAGCAGTTACGGCGGAAAGACCCAGTACTTC

D gene: TRBD1
clone size: many
V gene: TRBV6-2/TRBV6-3
J gene: TRBJ2-5
CDR3 protein: CASSSGTAVETQYF
CDR3 DNA: TGTGCCAGCAGCTCCGGGACAGCGGTAGAGACCCAGTACTTC

D gene: -
clone size: many
V gene: TRBV7-2
J gene: TRBJ2-7
CDR3 protein: CASSLRRQGGHEQYF
CDR3 DNA: TGTGCCAGCAGCTTACGTCGGCAGGGGGGGCACGAGCAGTACTTC

D gene: TRBD2
clone size: many
V gene: TRBV6-5
J gene: TRBJ2-7
CDR3 protein: CASSYRAGETDEQYF
CDR3 DNA: TGTGCCAGCAGTTACAGGGCGGGAGAGACGGACGAGCAGTACTTC

D gene: TRBD1
clone size: many
V gene: TRBV4-1
J gene: TRBJ1-2
CDR3 protein: CASSHPRRNRGFYGYTF
CDR3 DNA: TGCGCCAGCAGCCACCCCCGCCGGAACAGGGGTTTCTATGGCTACACCTTC

D gene: -
clone size: few
V gene: TRBV4-2
J gene: TRBJ1-5
CDR3 protein: CASSASRQALINQPQHF
CDR3 DNA: TGTGCCAGCAGCGCGTCTAGACAGGCCCTTATTAATCAGCCCCAGCATTTT

D gene: -
clone size: many
V gene: TRBV10-3
J gene: TRBJ2-7
CDR3 protein: CAISESTGASYEQYF
CDR3 DNA: TGTGCCATCAGTGAGTCGACGGGCGCGAGCTACGAGCAGTACTTC

D gene: -
clone size: -
V gene: TRBV27
J gene: TRBJ2-2
CDR3 protein: CASSLYRSGELFF
CDR3 DNA: TGTGCCAGCAGTTTGTACAGGTCCGGGGAGCTGTTTTTT

D gene: TRBD1
clone size: many
V gene: TRBV6-2/TRBV6-3
J gene: TRBJ1-6
CDR3 protein: CASKAGQGISPLHF
CDR3 DNA: TGTGCCAGCAAGGCCGGACAGGGGATTTCACCCCTCCACTTT

D gene: TRBD1
clone size: few
V gene: TRBV30
J gene: TRBJ2-5
CDR3 protein: CAWNRGLEETQYF
CDR3 DNA: TGTGCCTGGAACAGGGGGCTTGAAGAGACCCAGTACTTC

D gene: -
clone size: many
V gene: TRBV6-2/TRBV6-3
J gene: TRBJ1-2
CDR3 protein: CASGAYGYTF
CDR3 DNA: TGTGCCAGCGGTGCCTATGGCTACACCTTC

D gene: -
clone size: -
V gene: TRBV30
J gene: TRBJ1-6
CDR3 protein: CAWSVPAGAGSPLHF
CDR3 DNA: TGTGCCTGGAGTGTACCGGCAGGGGCTGGATCACCCCTCCACTTT

D gene: -
clone size: many
V gene: TRBV5-1
J gene: TRBJ2-7
CDR3 protein: CASSLRDTRHYEQYF
CDR3 DNA: TGCGCCAGCAGCCTCCGGGACACAAGGCACTACGAGCAGTACTTC

D gene: -
clone size: many
V gene: TRBV11-2
J gene: TRBJ1-2
CDR3 protein: CASSSSETGYGYTF
CDR3 DNA: TGTGCCAGCAGCTCTTCTGAAACGGGTTATGGCTACACCTTC

D gene: -
clone size: many
V gene: TRBV30
J gene: TRBJ1-3
CDR3 protein: CAWKVEGQGGNTIYF
CDR3 DNA: TGTGCCTGGAAAGTGGAGGGGCAGGGTGGAAACACCATATATTTT

D gene: TRBD1
clone size: many
V gene: TRBV10-3
J gene: TRBJ1-5
CDR3 protein: CAISESRPGGAGNQPQHF
CDR3 DNA: TGTGCCATCAGTGAGTCGAGACCAGGGGGCGCGGGGAATCAGCCCCAGCATTTT

D gene: -
clone size: few
V gene: TRBV28
J gene: TRBJ2-5
CDR3 protein: CASSPGLEEETQYF
CDR3 DNA: TGTGCCAGCAGCCCCGGACTGGAGGAAGAGACCCAGTACTTC